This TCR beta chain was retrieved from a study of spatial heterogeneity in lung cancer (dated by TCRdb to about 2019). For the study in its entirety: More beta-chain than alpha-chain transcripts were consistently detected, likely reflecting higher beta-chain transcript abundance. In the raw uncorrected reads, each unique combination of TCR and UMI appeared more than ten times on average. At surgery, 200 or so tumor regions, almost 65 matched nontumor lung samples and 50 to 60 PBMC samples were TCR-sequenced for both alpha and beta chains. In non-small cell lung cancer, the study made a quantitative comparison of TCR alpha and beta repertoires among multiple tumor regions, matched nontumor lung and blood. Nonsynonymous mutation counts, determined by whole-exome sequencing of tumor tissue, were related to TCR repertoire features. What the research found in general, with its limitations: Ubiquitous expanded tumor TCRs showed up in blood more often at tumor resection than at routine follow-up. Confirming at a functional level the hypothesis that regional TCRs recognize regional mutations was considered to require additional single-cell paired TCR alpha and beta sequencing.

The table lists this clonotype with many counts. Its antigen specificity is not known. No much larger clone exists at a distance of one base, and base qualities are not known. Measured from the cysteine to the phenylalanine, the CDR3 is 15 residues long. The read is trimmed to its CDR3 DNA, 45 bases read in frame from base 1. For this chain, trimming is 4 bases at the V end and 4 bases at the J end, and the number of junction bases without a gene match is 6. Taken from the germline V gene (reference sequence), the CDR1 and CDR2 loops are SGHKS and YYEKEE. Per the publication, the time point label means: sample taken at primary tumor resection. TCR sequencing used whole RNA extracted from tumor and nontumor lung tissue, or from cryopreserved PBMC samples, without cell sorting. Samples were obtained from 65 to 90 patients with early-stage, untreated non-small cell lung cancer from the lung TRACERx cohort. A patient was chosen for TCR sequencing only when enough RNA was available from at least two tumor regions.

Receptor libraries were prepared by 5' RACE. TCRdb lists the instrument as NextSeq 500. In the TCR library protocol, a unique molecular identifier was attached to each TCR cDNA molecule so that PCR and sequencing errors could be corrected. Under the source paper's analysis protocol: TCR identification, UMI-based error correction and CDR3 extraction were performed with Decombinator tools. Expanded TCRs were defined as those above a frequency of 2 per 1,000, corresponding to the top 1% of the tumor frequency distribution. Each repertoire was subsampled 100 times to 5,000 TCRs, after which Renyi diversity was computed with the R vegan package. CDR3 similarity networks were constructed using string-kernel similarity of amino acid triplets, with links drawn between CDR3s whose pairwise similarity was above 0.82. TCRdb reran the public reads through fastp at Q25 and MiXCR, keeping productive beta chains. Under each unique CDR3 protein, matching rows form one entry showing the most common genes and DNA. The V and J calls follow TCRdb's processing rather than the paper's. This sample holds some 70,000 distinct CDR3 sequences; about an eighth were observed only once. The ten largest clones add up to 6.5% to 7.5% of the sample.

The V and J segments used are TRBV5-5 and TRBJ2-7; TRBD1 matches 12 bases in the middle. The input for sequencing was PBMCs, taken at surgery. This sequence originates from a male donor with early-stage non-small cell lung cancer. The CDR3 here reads CASSDRDRGQYEQYF. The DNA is TGTGCCAGCAGCGACCGGGACAGGGGGCAGTACGAGCAGTACTTC.